Following are 10 T cell receptor beta chains from one sample sequenced in a study of Graves' ophthalmopathy and Graves' hyperthyroidism. RNA transcripts yielded amplified TCR beta CDR3 regions. Amplification began with first-round RT-PCR using HTBI primers, then second-round multiplex PCR was performed. Via MiXCR, TCRdb re-called the multiplex PCR reads, giving one row per CDR3 protein. The sample includes 150,000 to 200,000 distinct CDR3 sequences, approximately 40% seen only once; the top ten take 8% to 9%. The sequenced sample consisted of peripheral blood. The origin of the receptors is a man younger than 45 with Graves' ophthalmopathy.

Worth noting for this clonotype: An end of the junction does not agree with germline; a read error may underlie this. This sequence joins TRBV5-8 and TRBJ1-1; D is uncertain. The CDR3 contains 13 residues. Germline V lookup: CDR1 SGHTS, CDR2 YDEGEE. The chain's CDR3 is CASSQAVYTEAFF. The DNA for the CDR3 is TGCGCCAGCAGCCAAGCGGTGTACACTGAAGCTTTCTTT.

The rearrangement uses TRBV6-5 and TRBJ1-1; D call uncertain. Trimming left V 4 bases short and J 0 bases short, with 9 bases between. Per the germline V gene, CDR1 is MNHEY and CDR2 is SVGAGI. This CDR3 is 14 amino acids long. The CDR3 sequence: CASSFPGLNTEAFF. As DNA, the CDR3 is TGTGCCAGCAGTTTCCCGGGTTTGAACACTGAAGCTTTCTTT.

This clonotype has a count of ten or more. The V and J genes are TRBV5-1 and TRBJ2-4; unclear D gene. Germline values: CDR1 SGHRS, CDR2 YFSETQ. Trimming removed 0 bases from V and 1 base from J, with 8 bases in between. The CDR3 totals 15 residues. The CDR3 loop reads CASSLGADAKNIQYF. The CDR3 DNA follows: TGCGCCAGCAGCTTGGGGGCAGACGCCAAAAACATTCAGTACTTC.

The genes are TRBV5-1 and TRBJ2-7; D perhaps matches TRBD2 (6 bases). CDR1 is SGHRS and CDR2 is YFSETQ in the germline V gene. Between the trimmed V and J ends, which lost 0 bases and 4 bases, there was a span of 11 bases. The CDR3 is 14 residues long. CDR3: CASSLVEGRYEQYF. The CDR3 coding sequence is TGCGCCAGCAGCTTGGTGGAGGGTCGATACGAGCAGTACTTC.

The table lists this clonotype with many counts. This chain links TRBV27 with TRBJ2-5, with 11 positions matching TRBD2. With V trimmed by 6 bases and J by 5 bases, 8 bases remained unmatched. In germline, CDR1 is MNHEY, CDR2 SMNVEV (reference sequence). This CDR3 spans 15 amino acids. The CDR3 coding sequence is TGTGCCAGCAGAGACGTAGCGGGAGGGCGTGAGACCCAGTACTTC. It translates to CASRDVAGGRETQYF.

This clonotype was seen repeatedly, ten times or more. This chain links TRBV13 with TRBJ1-2; 8 nucleotides agree with TRBD1. Per germline, CDR1 PRHDT and CDR2 FYEKMQ (reference sequence). CDR3 length: 15 residues. The trim removed 8 bases at V and 7 bases at J, leaving 15 bases unmatched. The CDR3 DNA reads as TGTGCCAGCGGAGTCCCGGGGCAGGGGGCGCGTGGCTACACCTTC. Translated: CASGVPGQGARGYTF.

The V call is TRBV28, the J call TRBJ1-5; no clear D. The CDR3 runs to 13 residues. Deletions cut 3 bases from V and 7 bases from J, with 10 bases between. The germline CDR1 and CDR2 sequences are MDHEN and SYDVKM. The CDR3 region has the DNA TGTGCCAGCAGTTTTGAGTCTGGACAGCCCCAGCATTTT. Amino acid sequence: CASSFESGQPQHF.

This clonotype came up many times. The rearrangement links TRBV4-2 to TRBJ2-7, with 13 nucleotides matching TRBD2. The CDR3 sequence is 17 residues long. The V segment lost 4 bases and the J segment 7 bases; nucleotides outside the gene matches: 13. Germline CDR1 is LGHNA and CDR2 is YNFKEQ. In nucleotides, the CDR3 is TGTGCCAGCAGCCCAAATCCGATACTAGCGGGAGGGCGTGAGCAGTACTTC. Translation gives CASSPNPILAGGREQYF.

In this sample, this clonotype turned up many times. J is TRBJ1-1 and V is TRBV30; 9 positions agree with TRBD1. The CDR3 is 15 residues long. The germline gives CDR1 GTSNPN, CDR2 SVGIG (reference sequence). V dropped 1 base and J dropped 10; count of bases not matched to a gene: 13. The DNA of the CDR3 is TGTGCCTGGAGTGGTACCGACGGACAGGGGCCCGGAGCTTTCTTT. Protein: CAWSGTDGQGPGAFF.

This chain uses TRBV7-2 with TRBJ1-2; D is ambiguous. V was trimmed by 1 base and J by 5 bases, leaving 8 bases between them. This CDR3 spans 13 amino acids. CDR1 and CDR2 (germline): SGHTA, FQGNSA. The CDR3 loop is CASSLGTEYGYTF. In DNA form, the CDR3 reads TGTGCCAGCAGCTTAGGGACGGAATATGGCTACACCTTC.